These 2 T cell receptor beta chains were all obtained from the same sample, sequenced in a study of T cells in localized non-small cell lung cancer. Generated by immunoSEQ multiplex PCR, the TCRdb table keeps only in-frame clones and is missing some. The data hold roughly 25,000 clones, with 90% observed a single time. The sequencing used peripheral blood, collected before any cancer treatment. These receptors all come from a woman aged 40-70 years with stage I lung adenocarcinoma.

This clone appeared a single time. The chain couples TRBV6-5 to TRBJ2-3; D is possibly TRBD2 (6 bases). The germline CDR1 and CDR2 sequences are MNHEY and SVGAGI. The CDR3 runs to 13 residues. Trimming took off 4 bases at V and 2 bases at J, with 7 bases between the two ends. The CDR3 here is CASSSGDTDTQYF. As DNA, the CDR3 is TGTGCCAGCAGTTCGGGGGACACAGATACGCAGTATTTT.

The rearrangement links TRBV28 to TRBJ1-2, with D perhaps matching TRBD1 (6 bases). Trimming shortened V by 4 bases and J by 7 bases, and 22 bases separated the two germline ends. CDR3 length equals 16 residues. Per the germline V gene, CDR1 is MDHEN and CDR2 is SYDVKM. CDR3 residues: CASSSLRGGGVGGYTF. In nucleotides, the CDR3 is TGTGCCAGCAGTTCCCTCCGGGGAGGGGGTGTTGGTGGCTACACCTTC.